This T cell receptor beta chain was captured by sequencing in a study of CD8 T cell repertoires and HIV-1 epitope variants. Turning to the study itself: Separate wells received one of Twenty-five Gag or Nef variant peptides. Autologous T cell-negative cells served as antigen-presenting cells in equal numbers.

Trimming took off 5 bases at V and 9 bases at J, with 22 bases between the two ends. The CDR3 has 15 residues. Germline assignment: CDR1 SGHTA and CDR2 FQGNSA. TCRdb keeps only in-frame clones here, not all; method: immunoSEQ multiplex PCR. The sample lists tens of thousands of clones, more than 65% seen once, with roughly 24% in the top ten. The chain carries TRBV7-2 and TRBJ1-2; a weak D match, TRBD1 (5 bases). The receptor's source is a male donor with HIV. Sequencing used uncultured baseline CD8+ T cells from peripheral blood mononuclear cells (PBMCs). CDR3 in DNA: TGTGCCAGCAGCCTAATCGATGTCGGGCAGGGCAGCTACACCTTC. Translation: CASSLIDVGQGSYTF.